Listed below are T cell receptor beta chains from one sample, sequenced in a study of T-cell reconstitution after alpha-beta-depleted transplantation in children. TCRdb reprocessed the PCR reads with MiXCR, giving one entry per CDR3 protein. The sample yields over 450,000 distinct CDR3 sequences, about 10% seen once. The material was PBMCs, obtained before TCRalphabeta/CD19-depleted stem cell transplant. The source of these receptors is a child aged 2-15 years with inherited bone marrow failure, due to receive a stem cell transplant. The conserved cysteine and the conserved F or W are not part of the CDR3 here.

v_gene	j_gene	CDR3aa
TRBV6-2/TRBV6-3	TRBJ2-1	ASSSPRESYNEQF
TRBV12-3/TRBV12-4	TRBJ2-5	ASSPSSETQY
TRBV29-1	TRBJ2-7	SVRTSSYEQY
TRBV12-3/TRBV12-4	TRBJ1-5	ASLQGAGNQPQH
TRBV1	TRBJ2-5	TSSQDCCGRETQY
TRBV28	TRBJ1-3	ASTLRGYVGLLGNTIY
TRBV4-3	TRBJ2-1	ASSRIAGQDNEQF
TRBV21-1	TRBJ2-7	ASSKVAPRLAESVYEQY
TRBV7-2	TRBJ1-2	ASSSRDFYGYT
TRBV7-2	TRBJ2-5	ASRATGRLETQY
TRBV5-1	TRBJ2-2	ASSLGLGSTGELF
TRBV9	TRBJ2-3	ASSLGLSSSTDTQY
TRBV6-2/TRBV6-3	TRBJ2-2	ASSYSKLTGELF
TRBV29-1	TRBJ1-1	SVELAQGTEAF
TRBV30	TRBJ2-5	GAQGGQETQY
TRBV6-5	TRBJ2-1	ASSSRGSSVDEQF
TRBV27	TRBJ2-3	ASSLKKLAGTDTQY
TRBV2	TRBJ2-5	ACLRDRGNQETQY
TRBV27	TRBJ2-1	ASSLDGGNEQF
TRBV5-1	TRBJ2-3	ASSFGRGGSTDTQY
TRBV4-1	TRBJ2-7	ASSQAARGSDEQY
TRBV20-1	TRBJ2-7	SATRTSGSYEQY
TRBV20-1	TRBJ2-3	SARMGGPPDTQY
TRBV11-2	TRBJ2-2	ASSWRPLTGTGNTGELF
TRBV20-1	TRBJ2-3	SARRGSKDTQY
TRBV11-3	TRBJ2-1	ASSRGNGAHNEQF
TRBV28	TRBJ2-1	ATGTSLGEQF
TRBV11-2	TRBJ2-7	ASSLEQGRAYEQY
TRBV4-3	TRBJ1-1	ASSQSPWGPEAF
TRBV29-1	TRBJ2-1	SVVPMSSYNEQF
TRBV5-1	TRBJ2-2	ASSLAPSGSRTGELF
TRBV20-1	TRBJ1-2	SVLIVRPYYGYT